The 13 T cell receptor beta chains below all came from one sample that was sequenced in a study of T cell changes during pregnancy in multiple sclerosis. Libraries were prepared by immunoSEQ multiplex PCR; TCRdb keeps only in-frame clonotypes and omits some of them. The sample lists roughly 23,000 clones; 75% to 90% were seen once. Material: CD4+ T cells from peripheral blood mononuclear cells, obtained in the first trimester of pregnancy. All receptors come from a female donor in good health, enrolled as a control in a pregnancy study.

This clone was detected a few times. This rearrangement joins TRBV5-8 to TRBJ2-7; 12 bases fit TRBD1. This CDR3 region has 14 residues. Germline V gene data show CDR1 as SGHTS and CDR2 as YDEGEE. V lost 4 bases and J lost 2; bases outside the gene matches: 1. The CDR3 bases are TGTGCCAGCAGCGGGGACAGGGGGCCCTACGAGCAGTACTTC. Its translation: CASSGDRGPYEQYF. Using reference TRBV5-8 and TRBJ2-7 for the parts outside the CDR3, the full variable domain is EAGVTQSPTHLIKTRGQQATLRCSPISGHTSVYWYQQALGLGLQFLLWYDEGEERNRGNFPPRFSGRQFPNYSSELNVNALELEDSALYLCASSGDRGPYEQYFGPGTRLTVT.

The chain has TRBV6-5 and TRBJ1-2, with a weak D call TRBD1 (5 bases). Trimming cost V 2 bases and J 0 bases, with 7 bases left between them. The CDR3 sequence is 14 residues long. Germline values: CDR1 MNHEY, CDR2 SVGAGI. The CDR3 is CASSYGAANYGYTF. In nucleotides, the CDR3 is TGTGCCAGCAGTTACGGGGCAGCTAACTATGGCTACACCTTC.

The chain combines TRBV7-6 with TRBJ2-7, with TRBD2 as a possible D gene (5 bases). This CDR3 is 13 amino acids long. Germline-derived CDR1 and CDR2 are SGHVS and FNYEAQ. Trimming removed 5 bases at V and 2 bases at J, with 10 bases between. CDR3 nucleotides: TGTGCCAGCAGCCGGGATCCCCCCTACGAGCAGTACTTC. It codes for CASSRDPPYEQYF. The variable domain in full, completed from reference TRBV7-6 and TRBJ2-7, reads GAGVSQSPRYKVTKRGQDVALRCDPISGHVSLYWYRQALGQGPEFLTYFNYEAQQDKSGLPNDRFSAERPEGSISTLTIQRTEQRDSAMYRCASSRDPPYEQYFGPGTRLTVT.

The chain's CDR3 is CASSKTDTGEETQYF. The CDR3 DNA follows: TGCGCCAGCAGCAAAACGGACACAGGCGAAGAGACCCAGTACTTC. J is TRBJ2-5 and V is TRBV4-3; D may be TRBD1 (5 bases). Germline V gives CDR1 LGHNA, CDR2 YSLEER. The length of the CDR3 is 15 residues. The V and J ends lost 5 bases and 3 bases respectively, with 16 bases between them.

This clone showed up just a few times. The J gene is TRBJ2-7, the V gene TRBV19; perhaps TRBD1 as D (6 bases). The germline V gene has CDR1 LNHDA and CDR2 SQIVND (reference sequence). V dropped 0 bases and J dropped 6 bases, with 9 bases sitting between them. The CDR3 sequence is 13 residues long. The CDR3 sequence is CASSIDYRAEQYF. The CDR3 DNA is TGTGCCAGTAGTATAGATTACAGGGCCGAGCAGTACTTC.

This clone was seen more than once but under ten times. The V gene is TRBV28, the J gene TRBJ1-2; D remains ambiguous. Germline CDR1 is MDHEN and CDR2 is SYDVKM. CDR3 size: 15 residues. V was pared by 4 bases and J by 0 bases, with 12 bases between. The chain's CDR3 is CASSSPFPANYGYTF. In DNA form, the CDR3 reads TGTGCCAGCAGTTCTCCCTTTCCAGCTAACTATGGCTACACCTTC.

The chain joins TRBV7-8 to TRBJ2-1; the D is unclear. The CDR3 consists of 11 residues. The ends were cut back, 3 bases at V and 5 bases at J, with 2 bases in the middle. The germline CDR1 and CDR2 sequences are SGHVS and FQNEAQ. CDR3 amino acids: CASSFNNEQFF. DNA of the CDR3: TGTGCCAGCAGCTTTAACAATGAGCAGTTCTTC. The complete variable domain, with remaining parts taken from reference TRBV7-8 and TRBJ2-1, reads GAGVSQSPRYKVAKRGQDVALRCDPISGHVSLFWYQQALGQGPEFLTYFQNEAQLDKSGLPSDRFFAERPEGSVSTLKIQRTQQEDSAVYLCASSFNNEQFFGPGTRLTVL.

The chain has TRBV2 and TRBJ2-4, with TRBD1 identical over 9 bases. V lost 6 bases, J lost 15 bases, and 3 bases stayed unmatched. CDR1 and CDR2 (germline): SNHLY, FYNNEI. This CDR3 has 10 residues. This CDR3 reads CASRRTGVYF. The CDR3 DNA is TGTGCCAGCAGGCGGACAGGGGTGTACTTC.

The sample holds a few counts of this clone. J is TRBJ2-5 and V is TRBV5-5, with TRBD1 matching 7 bases. This CDR3 has 13 residues. The germline V gene encodes CDR1 SGHKS and CDR2 YYEKEE (reference sequence). The junction had 2 bases not matched to a gene; V was cut back by 3 bases and J by 3 bases. The CDR3 sequence is CASSWGTEETQYF. CDR3 sequence (DNA): TGTGCCAGCAGCTGGGGGACAGAAGAGACCCAGTACTTC.

V is TRBV28 and J is TRBJ1-2; 9 bases map to TRBD1. V trimming: 5 bases; J trimming: 4 bases; junction bases outside the gene matches: 8. CDR1 is MDHEN and CDR2 is SYDVKM in the germline V gene. CDR3 length equals 15 residues. The CDR3 loop reads CASSPRTGVLYGYTF. DNA of the CDR3: TGTGCCAGCAGTCCTCGGACAGGGGTCCTCTATGGCTACACCTTC.

In this sample, this clone turned up once. The V and J genes are TRBV28 and TRBJ2-1; 9 nucleotides agree with TRBD2. J lost 4 bases, V lost 10 bases, and 20 bases had no gene match. Germline V lookup: CDR1 MDHEN, CDR2 SYDVKM. CDR3 length: 18 residues. CDR3 sequence (DNA): TGTGCCACCACGACGGGGCGGGAGGGGGGGGCCCTGTACAATGAGCAGTTCTTC. Translated: CATTTGREGGALYNEQFF.

V and J are TRBV2 and TRBJ1-3, with TRBD1 as a possible D gene (5 bases). The CDR3 totals 14 residues. CDR1 and CDR2 (germline): SNHLY, FYNNEI. The V gene lost 3 bases and the J gene lost 2 bases, with 8 bases spanning the gap. The CDR3 sequence is CASSEVRAGNTIYF. The CDR3 DNA is TGTGCCAGCAGTGAGGTCAGGGCTGGAAACACCATATATTTT.

The CDR3 DNA is TGTGCCAGCAGCTTAGTGGCTAGCGGGTACAATGAGCAGTTCTTC. Translating it yields CASSLVASGYNEQFF. The chain couples TRBV7-3 to TRBJ2-1; 8 nucleotides line up with TRBD2. CDR1 is SGHTA and CDR2 is FQGTGA in the germline V gene. The junction had 4 bases not matched to a gene; V was cut back by 2 bases and J by 4 bases. The CDR3 covers 15 residues.